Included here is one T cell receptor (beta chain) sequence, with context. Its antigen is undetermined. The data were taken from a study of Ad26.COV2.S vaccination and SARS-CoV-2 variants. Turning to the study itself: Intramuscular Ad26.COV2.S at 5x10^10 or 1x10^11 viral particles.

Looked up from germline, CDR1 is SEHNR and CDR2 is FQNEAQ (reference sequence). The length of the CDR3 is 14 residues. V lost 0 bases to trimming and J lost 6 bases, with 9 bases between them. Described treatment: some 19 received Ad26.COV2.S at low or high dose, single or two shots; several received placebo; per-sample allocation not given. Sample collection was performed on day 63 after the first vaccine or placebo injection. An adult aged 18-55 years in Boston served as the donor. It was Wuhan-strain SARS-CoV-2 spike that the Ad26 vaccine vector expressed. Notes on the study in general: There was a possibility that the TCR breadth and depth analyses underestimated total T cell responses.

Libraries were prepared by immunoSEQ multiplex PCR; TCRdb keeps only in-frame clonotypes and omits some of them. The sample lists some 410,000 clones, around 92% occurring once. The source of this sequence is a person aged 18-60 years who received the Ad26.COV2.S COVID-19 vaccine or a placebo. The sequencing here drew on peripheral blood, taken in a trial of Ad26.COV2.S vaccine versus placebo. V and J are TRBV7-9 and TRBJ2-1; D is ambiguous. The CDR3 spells CASSLAQTINEQFF. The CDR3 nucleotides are TGTGCCAGCAGCTTAGCCCAAACTATCAATGAGCAGTTCTTC.